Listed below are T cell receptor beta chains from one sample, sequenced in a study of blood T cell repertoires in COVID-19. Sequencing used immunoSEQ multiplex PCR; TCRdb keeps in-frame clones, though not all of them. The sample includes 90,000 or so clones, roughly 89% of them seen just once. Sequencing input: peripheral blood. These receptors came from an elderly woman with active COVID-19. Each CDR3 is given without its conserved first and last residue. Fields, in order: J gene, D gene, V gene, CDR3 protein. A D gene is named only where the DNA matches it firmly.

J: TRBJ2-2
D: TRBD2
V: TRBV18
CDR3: ASSPPGLAVNTGELF

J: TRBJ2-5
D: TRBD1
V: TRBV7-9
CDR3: ASSLGQGGRETQY

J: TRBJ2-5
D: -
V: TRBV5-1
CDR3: ASSLDQQETQY

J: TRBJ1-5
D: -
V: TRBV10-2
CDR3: ASSEGREQPQH

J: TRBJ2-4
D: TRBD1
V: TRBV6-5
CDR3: ASSYSGGQGKNIQY

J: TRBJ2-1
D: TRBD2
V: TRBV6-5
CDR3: ASSRTSNEQF

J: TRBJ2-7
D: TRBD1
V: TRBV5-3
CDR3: ARSLAGQDSFYEQY

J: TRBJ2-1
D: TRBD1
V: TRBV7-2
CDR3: ASSQQGGNEQF

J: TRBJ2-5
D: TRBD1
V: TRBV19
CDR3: ASSILGRGPQETQY

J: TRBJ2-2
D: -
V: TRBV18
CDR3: ASSPPNSRSNTGELF

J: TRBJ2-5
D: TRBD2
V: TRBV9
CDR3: ASSVTSDIETQY

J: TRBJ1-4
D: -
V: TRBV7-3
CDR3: ASSLTRNEKLF

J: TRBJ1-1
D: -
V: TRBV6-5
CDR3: ASSYGAGASNTEAF

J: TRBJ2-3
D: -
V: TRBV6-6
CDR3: ASSYGETSTDTQY

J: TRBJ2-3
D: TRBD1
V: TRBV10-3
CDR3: ANGQGTSTDTQY

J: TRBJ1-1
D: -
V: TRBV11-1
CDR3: ASSDRNGNTEAF

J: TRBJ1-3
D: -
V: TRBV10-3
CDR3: AISEWGGSGNTIY

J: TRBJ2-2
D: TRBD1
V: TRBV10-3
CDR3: AISMTGPTGELF

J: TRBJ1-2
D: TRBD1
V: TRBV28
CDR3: ASSRQGRYGYT

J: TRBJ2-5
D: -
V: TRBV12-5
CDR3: ASGLLPGAETQY

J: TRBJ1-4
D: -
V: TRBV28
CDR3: ASSFFEKLF

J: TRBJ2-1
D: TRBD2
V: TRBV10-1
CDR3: ASSQGLAGNNEQF

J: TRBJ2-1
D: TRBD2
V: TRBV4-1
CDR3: ASSPKILAGSLSYNEQF

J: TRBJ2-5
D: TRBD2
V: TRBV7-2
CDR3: ASSKVSGRMETQY

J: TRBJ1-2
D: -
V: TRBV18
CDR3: ASSPREGLNYGYT

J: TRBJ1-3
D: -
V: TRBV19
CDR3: ASSTPGMGIRGNTIY

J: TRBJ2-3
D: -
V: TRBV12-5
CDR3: ASGLSGSTDTQY

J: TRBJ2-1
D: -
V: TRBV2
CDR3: ASSVATQF

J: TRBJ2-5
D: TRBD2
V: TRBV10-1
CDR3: ASSERRLAGVFGETQY

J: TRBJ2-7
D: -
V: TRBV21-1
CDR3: ASSKVSSGTGGPYEQY

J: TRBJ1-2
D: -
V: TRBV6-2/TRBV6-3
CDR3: ASSYSGGTYGYT

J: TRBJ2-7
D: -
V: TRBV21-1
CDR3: ASSKDAGFSYEQY

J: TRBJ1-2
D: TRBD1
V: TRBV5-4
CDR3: ASSPDRARGYT

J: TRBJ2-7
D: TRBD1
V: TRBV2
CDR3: ASNRDRGREQY

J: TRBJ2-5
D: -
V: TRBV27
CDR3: ASSRNPQGSEETQY

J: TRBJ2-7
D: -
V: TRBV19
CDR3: ASSIVWQETYEQY

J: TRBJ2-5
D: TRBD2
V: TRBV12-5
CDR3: ASGLRTGLAGVVTQY

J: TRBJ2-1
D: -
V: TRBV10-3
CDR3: AISAPTGGLSNEQF

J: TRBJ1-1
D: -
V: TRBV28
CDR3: ASSPTGGKDEAF

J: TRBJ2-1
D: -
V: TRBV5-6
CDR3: ASSRGALSYNEQF

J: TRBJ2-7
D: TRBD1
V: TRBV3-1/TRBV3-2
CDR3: ASSQGSGTVGSEQY

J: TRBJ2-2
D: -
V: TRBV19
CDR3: ASSIVGSANTGELF

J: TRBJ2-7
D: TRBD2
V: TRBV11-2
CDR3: ASSSGLAGALEQY

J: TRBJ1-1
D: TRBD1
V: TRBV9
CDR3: ASSPRQGDDTEAF

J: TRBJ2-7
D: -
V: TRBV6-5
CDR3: ASRTGLREQY

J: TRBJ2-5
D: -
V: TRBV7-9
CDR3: ASSLRIGETQY

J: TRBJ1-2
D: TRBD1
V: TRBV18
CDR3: ASSPIKYNDRDFFFGYGYT

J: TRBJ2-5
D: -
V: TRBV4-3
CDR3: ASSQAWTGKETQY

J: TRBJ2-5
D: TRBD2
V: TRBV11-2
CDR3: ASVQREGRFPETQY

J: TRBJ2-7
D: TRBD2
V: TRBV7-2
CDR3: ASSTSRGLAGVRSYEQY

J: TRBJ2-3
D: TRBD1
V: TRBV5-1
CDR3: ASSLQGALSTDTQY

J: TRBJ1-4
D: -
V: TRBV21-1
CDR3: ASSEDRGEGEKLF

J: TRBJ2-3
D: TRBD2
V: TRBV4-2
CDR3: ASSQVRAGVGTDTQY

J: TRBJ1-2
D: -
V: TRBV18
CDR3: ASSPSKRVAYGYT

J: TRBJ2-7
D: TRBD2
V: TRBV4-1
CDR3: ASSQMGLAAGGQFDEQY

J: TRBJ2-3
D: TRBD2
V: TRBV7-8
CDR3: ASSLGTSGRAGTDTQY

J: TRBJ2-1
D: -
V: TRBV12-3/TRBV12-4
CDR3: ASSLYYEQF

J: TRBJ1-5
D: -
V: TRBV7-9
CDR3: ASSSTGGSNQPQH

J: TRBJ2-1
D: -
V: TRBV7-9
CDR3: ASSADRAPEGDEQF

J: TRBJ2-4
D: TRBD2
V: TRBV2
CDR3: ASSVLANSEGIQY